This T cell receptor beta chain derives from a study of CD8+ T cells in alopecia areata. Whole-study results and caveats: Patients showed less clear TCR sequence sharing than mice, possibly partly because of HLA diversity. Clonality exceeded that of normal scalp in lesional scalp, most notably in alopecia totalis/universalis.

The CDR3 covers 15 residues. Losses at the gene ends were 5 bases for V and 1 base for J; bases not matched to a gene: 7. Germline V gene sequence: CDR1 SGHTA, CDR2 FQGNSA. Lesional scalp tissue (obtained by punch biopsy) and peripheral blood were collected from alopecia areata patients. This clone was seen just once. The antigen is not known. The sequencing template was cDNA reverse transcribed from extracted RNA. Libraries were prepared by immunoSEQ multiplex PCR; TCRdb keeps only in-frame clonotypes and omits some of them. The table shows over 95,000 clones, with around 38% occurring only once. The chain combines TRBV7-2 with TRBJ2-5; 7 bases line up with TRBD1. The sequenced sample was CD4+ T cells sorted from blood. This TCR came from a human donor with alopecia areata. This CDR3 is CASSGSGGVQETQYF. Written as DNA, the CDR3 is TGTGCCAGCAGCGGATCAGGGGGTGTCCAAGAGACCCAGTACTTC.